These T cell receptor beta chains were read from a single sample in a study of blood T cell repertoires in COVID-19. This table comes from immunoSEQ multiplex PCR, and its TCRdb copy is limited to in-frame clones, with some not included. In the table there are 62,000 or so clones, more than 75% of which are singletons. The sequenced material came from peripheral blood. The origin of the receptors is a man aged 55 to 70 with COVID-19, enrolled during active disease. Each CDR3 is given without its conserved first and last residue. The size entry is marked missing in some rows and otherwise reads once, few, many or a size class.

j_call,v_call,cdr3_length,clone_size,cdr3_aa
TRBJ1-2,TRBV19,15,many,ASSRRDRVKANYGYT
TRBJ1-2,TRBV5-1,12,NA,ASSSGQGLGGYT
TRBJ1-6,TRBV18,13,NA,ASSPSRGHNSPLH
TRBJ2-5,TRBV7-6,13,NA,ASSLEGGARETQY
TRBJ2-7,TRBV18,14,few,ASSQSPGAHSYEQY
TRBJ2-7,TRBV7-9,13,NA,ASSLVLAGPYEQY
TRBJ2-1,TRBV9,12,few,ASSVAVSHNEQF
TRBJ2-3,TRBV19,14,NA,ASSTPLAGGPNTQY
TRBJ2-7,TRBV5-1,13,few,ASRELAGESYEQY
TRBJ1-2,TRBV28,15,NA,ASSLGRTGRRNYGYT
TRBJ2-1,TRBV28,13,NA,ASSLYGQGYNEQF
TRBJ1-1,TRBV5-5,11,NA,ASRGLGNTEAF
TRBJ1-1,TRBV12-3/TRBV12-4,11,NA,ASSLDPGTVAF
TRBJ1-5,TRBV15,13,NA,ATSRDRLSNQPQH
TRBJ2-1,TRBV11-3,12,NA,ASSIRTPSNEQF
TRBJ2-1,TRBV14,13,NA,ASSQVGTVYNEQF
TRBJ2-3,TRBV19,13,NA,ATSGLAGYTDTQY
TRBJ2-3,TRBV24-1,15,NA,ATSDFLAGGMGDTQY
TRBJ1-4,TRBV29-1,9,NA,SGGQYEKLF
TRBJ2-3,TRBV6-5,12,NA,ASRYTTGTDTQY
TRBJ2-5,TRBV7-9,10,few,ASSFGQETQY
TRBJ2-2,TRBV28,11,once,ASTLSYTGELF
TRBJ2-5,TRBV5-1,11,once,ASSSGGGETQY
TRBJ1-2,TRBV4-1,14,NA,ASRTSLTTVNYGYT
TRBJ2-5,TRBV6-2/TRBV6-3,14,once,ASSRSGGRIFETQY
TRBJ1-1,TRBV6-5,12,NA,ASRLGQANTEAF
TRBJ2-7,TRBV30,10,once,AWGDSTYEQY
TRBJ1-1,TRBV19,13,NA,ASSIGGQRNTEAF
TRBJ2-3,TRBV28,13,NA,ASSSPGTRADTQY
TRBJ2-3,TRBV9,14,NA,ASSPAVGQSTDTQY
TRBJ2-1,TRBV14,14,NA,ASSQAGLAGVGEQF
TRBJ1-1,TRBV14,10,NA,ASRKTGSGAF
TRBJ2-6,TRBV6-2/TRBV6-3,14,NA,ASSADRGVGANVLT
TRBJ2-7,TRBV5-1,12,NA,ASSTMTGSYEQY
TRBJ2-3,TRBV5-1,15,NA,ASSSQPGLARTDTQY
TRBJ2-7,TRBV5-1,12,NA,ASSSFGTGDEQY
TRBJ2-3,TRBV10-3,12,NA,AITRTGSTDTQY
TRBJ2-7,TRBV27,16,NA,ASSLILTDRPSSYEQY
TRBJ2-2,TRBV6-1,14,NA,ASSETGTSNTGELF
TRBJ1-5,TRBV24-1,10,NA,ATSDPNQPQH
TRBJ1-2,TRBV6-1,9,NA,ASSEGYVYT
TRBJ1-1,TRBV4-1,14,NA,ASSPAILGRNTEAF
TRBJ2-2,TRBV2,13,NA,ASRADRHGTGELF
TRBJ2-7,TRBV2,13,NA,ASSSAGLAGDEQY
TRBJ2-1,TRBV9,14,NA,ASSVDVGGPQNEQF
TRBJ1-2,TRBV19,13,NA,ASSADPVGGYGYT
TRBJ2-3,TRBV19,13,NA,ASSIAGGSYDTQY
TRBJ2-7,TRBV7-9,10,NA,ASSRNPGEQY
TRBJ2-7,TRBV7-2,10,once,ASSLFFGEQY
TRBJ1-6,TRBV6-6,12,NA,ASSPRQGNSPLH